The sequence of this TCR beta chain was determined in a study of cytomegalovirus exposure and HLA in healthy donors (dated by TCRdb to about 2017). Background on the whole study: According to an earlier analysis of a few hundred of the donors, about 180 million T cells yielded 90 million to 130 million unique TCR beta sequences and 276 Gb of sequence data. On average, around 200,000 unique TCR beta nucleotide sequences were sequenced per donor among 350 to 400 genotyped donors of the cohort, with roughly 18% of those sequences being non-productive. Rather than using new phenotypic data, the later analysis identified candidate immune exposures from TCR beta sequences and from how often those sequences occurred across donors. To predict cytomegalovirus infection status, the study brought together high-throughput TCR immunosequencing, statistical association of individual TCRs with disease status, and machine learning. Besides the first cohort of 666 subjects, a separate validation cohort made up of 120 different subjects was used. Every discovery cohort repertoire had been produced on one sequencing platform. Both class I and class II loci were covered by HLA typing, at four-digit resolution. An early release covering 550 to 650 HLA-typed donors comprised 250 to 350 gigabases of sequencing data and approximately 80 million unique TCR sequences. Of the 300 to 400 genotyped donors, approximately 83% fell in the genetic ancestry cluster associated with self-reported Caucasian donors. To study patterns of TCR occurrence, a later analysis re-analyzed previously published TCR beta repertoires from around 670 donors and added high-resolution HLA genotyping. Donor age, sex, ethnicity and CMV serostatus were compiled alongside the repertoire data. The study used immunosequencing to profile the T cell repertoires of approximately 650 subjects and linked those repertoires to cytomegalovirus serostatus. Because of strong linkage in the cohort, five DR-DQ haplotypes were treated as single units for association and clustering. An earlier analysis of 587 of the donors used high-throughput TCR beta sequencing to judge whether each TCR beta V gene segment behaved as functional or pseudogenic. In a later genetic analysis, genome-wide SNP genotypes for about 65% of the 666 donors were used, and that subset was treated as a discovery cohort. Typing coverage differed by locus: A, B, C, DRB1 and DQB1 were typed in roughly 620-640 donors, DQA1 in approximately 520, DPA1 in around 600, and DPB1 in 400 to 480. The study aimed to test whether signatures of past pathogen exposure could be identified by cataloging public T cell receptors.

What the study reported, not specific to this receptor: Some IMGT-functional V segments, including TRBV6-2 and TRBV6-3, could not be told apart with the 87-base-pair reads, so those segments were excluded. An association between a missense DCLRE1C variant and V-gene and J-gene trimming of TCR beta chains was found in a later genetic analysis and replicated in an independent cohort. Roughly uniform sequencing depth across donors was assumed in presence/absence analyses, although this assumption may not hold. Compared with equally common non-associated chains, HLA-associated TCR beta chains in a later analysis were more clonally expanded and had lower generation probabilities. The study gave a list of some 150 TCR beta chains associated with cytomegalovirus. Linkage disequilibrium might explain the correlated functional status among segregating V segments, but an unknown experimental factor could not be excluded. A later analysis reported that several top co-occurrence clusters appeared linked to parvovirus B19, influenza, CMV and Epstein-Barr virus. For the cohort, immune exposure information was limited to CMV serostatus. Because HLA typing was unavailable for some donors at each locus, only the typed subset was used in association tests. A later genetic analysis reported fewer N-insertions in productive TCRs among donors in an Asian-associated ancestry cluster than the roughly 620-donor mean. In this cohort, only TCR beta chains were sequenced, and detectable features were limited by the absence of alpha or paired-chain data. A cluster of highly shared sequence variants was judged likely to represent a technical artifact of the sequencing pipeline. Because counts were too low, around 18 rarely observed V segments, including chromosome 9 orphons, were left out of the earlier analysis of several hundred of the donors. A later analysis found that TCR association rates varied across HLA loci, with DRB1 alleles showing the most associated TCRs and HLA-C alleles the fewest. While some public TCRs were present in many individuals, most TCR sequences turned up only very rarely across donors. The classifier was reported to diagnose cytomegalovirus status with high specificity and sensitivity in both the original and validation cohorts. The authors suggested that the approach could potentially be extended to other disease states and immunological phenotypes. Specific HLA alleles were associated with 18,000 or so TCR beta sequences at a false discovery rate of 0.05 in a later analysis. In an earlier analysis of more than 450 of the donors, most TCR beta V segments were observed in productive rearrangements about 87% or about 30% of the time, broadly matching IMGT annotations. In vitro tests confirmed that a few of the cytomegalovirus-associated TCR beta chains recognize cytomegalovirus antigens. When HLA alleles, especially DR and DQ, strongly co-occurred, TCR associations were difficult to assign to individual alleles. A further reported finding was that TCR beta sequences accurately predicted the HLA-A and HLA-B alleles for most subjects in the first cohort. Most CMV-associated TCR beta chains appeared to be HLA-restricted in a later analysis, and the HLA associations seemed to be driven largely by CMV exposure.

The CDR3 measures 18 amino acids from cysteine to phenylalanine. Kept here is only the CDR3 DNA, which spans 54 bases and is read in frame from base 1. The germline V gene provides CDR1 SGDLS and CDR2 YYNGEE. The cohort was made up of roughly 670 healthy bone marrow donors. At the time of sampling, all cohort members were nominally healthy, though unrecorded immune exposures were likely present. The donor tested CMV seronegative, placing the donor among the 350 to 400 seronegative members of the cohort. A peripheral blood sample was provided by each donor, and peripheral blood mononuclear cells were used for TCR beta sequencing. The Qiagen DNeasy Blood Extraction Kit was used to extract genomic DNA from the blood cell samples. To note about this clone: Which antigen it targets is not known. No base qualities exist here, and no much larger clone lies one base off it.

Libraries came from the immunoSEQ multiplex PCR assay. The multiplex PCR relied on a mix of 60 forward primers for TCR Vbeta segments and 13 reverse primers for TCR Jbeta segments. Amplification of the CDR3 region of rearranged TCR beta genes was performed with a multiplex PCR assay on genomic DNA. Amplified TCR beta libraries were sequenced as 87-base-pair reads on the Illumina HiSeq System. Turning to the authors' computational methods: A later analysis tallied roughly 76 million unique TCR beta chains across the 660 or so repertoires, and approximately 12 million of those chains were shared by two or more donors. A nearest-neighbor algorithm error-corrected the raw reads and collapsed the reads into unique sequences, merging closely related sequences to remove PCR and sequencing errors. Alignment of CDR3 sequences to IMGT reference sequences was used to assign V, D and J gene segments. Each retained sequence needed at least a six-nucleotide match to both a V gene segment and a J gene segment. Rearrangements were classified as productive when the CDR3 lacked stop codons and remained in frame with V and J, and all other rearrangements were classified as non-productive. Following IMGT convention, CDR3 was defined as the stretch from the second conserved V-encoded cysteine to the conserved J-encoded phenylalanine. The earlier analysis of 587 of the donors excluded any sequence lacking an unambiguous match to a single V gene segment. In an earlier analysis of more than 500 of the donors, a V segment was called functional when productive rearrangements were above 56.7%, and segregating when the standard deviation between donors exceeded 5%. A statistical classification framework was built for diagnosing cytomegalovirus status from the catalog of TCR beta chain sequences. V and J gene assignment, in a later analysis, came from comparing TCR nucleotide sequences with IMGT/GENE-DB human TR gene sequences. The TCRdist pipeline was used in a later analysis to assign CDR3 sequences and most-parsimonious VDJ recombination scenarios. In a later analysis, each TCR beta chain was defined by its CDR3 amino acid sequence together with its V-gene family, and reads without a unique V-gene family were excluded. In a later analysis, some 600 highly shared, low-generation-probability nucleotide sequences were removed to address suspected cross-contamination and a sequencing artifact. For each public chain, a later analysis derived a clonal expansion index from normalized ranks of inferred template counts within each repertoire. In a later analysis, generation probabilities were computed with a VDJ recombination model fitted to out-of-frame rearrangements, and the resulting probabilities were checked against IGoR. A later analysis scored TCR-TCR, TCR-HLA and TCR-CMV co-occurrence with hypergeometric tests, applying a repertoire-size bias correction to TCR pairs. False discovery rates were estimated in a later analysis by permuting HLA or CMV assignments 20 times. A later analysis grouped co-occurring TCRs with DBSCAN, adding TCRdist sequence similarity when clustering within HLA-allele-positive subsets. Repertoires with fewer than 30,000 or more than 120,000 public chains, plus five repertoires with anomalous nucleotide sharing, were excluded from co-occurrence clustering. In its TCRdb copy, this immuneACCESS table keeps in-frame sequences only and misses some clones. Where compared with another copy, unresolved V genes explain less than half of these, and the others have no known cause. The V and J calls and clone size are taken from that table; D and trimming were inferred from the DNA. For this sample the table gives just over 150,000 clones, of which 84% were detected only once. The ten biggest clones cover 1.5% to 2.5% of the sample.

The sample consisted of PBMCs. Rearrangement joined TRBV9 to TRBJ2-5, and TRBD2 may be the D gene, going by 6 matching bases. The end of the DNA is better explained by TRBJ2-7, so the J call may be wrong. The receptor was isolated from a man aged 18 to 30 in good health and CMV-seronegative. The DNA reads TGTGCCAGCAGCGCAGGTTCCCTGCCGGGGGACGGAGCGACCGAGCAGTACTTC. This encodes CASSAGSLPGDGATEQYF.